This T cell receptor beta chain was sequenced for a study of blood T cell repertoires in COVID-19. The overall study: Collection of acute and convalescent COVID-19 samples took place in the United States, Italy and Spain. T cells, B-cell-depleted T cells, or PBMCs supplied cDNA or gDNA.

Germline V gene data show CDR1 as MNHEY and CDR2 as SVGAGI. The CDR3 is made up of 15 amino acids. With V trimmed by 6 bases and J by 0 bases, 4 bases remained unmatched. The table lists this clone with a count of one. Original processing methods: Amplification of reference gene primers provided the estimated nucleated cell counts. The table came from immunoSEQ multiplex PCR; TCRdb's copy has only in-frame clones and leaves some out. V, J and clone size derive from that table, while D and trimming were established from the DNA sequence. This sample has some 400,000 clones; around 84% occur once, and the top ten carry 0.85% to 1.3%.

This TCR was sampled from a human donor with acute or convalescent COVID-19. The donor label of this sample is uncertain. Sample: peripheral blood. The gene calls are TRBV6-5 and TRBJ1-5; 8 bases align to TRBD1. CDR3 residues: CASRRQGNSNQPQHF. DNA of the CDR3: TGTGCCAGCAGACGACAGGGGAATAGCAATCAGCCCCAGCATTTT.